This TCR beta chain comes out of a study of type 1 regulatory T cells. Looking at the study overall: An in vitro protocol generated T-allo10, a Tr1-enriched, alloantigen-specific CD4 T cell product. Overall study findings and caveats: Compared with non-Tr1 cells, Tr1 cells showed a narrower TCR repertoire.

Turning to this clonotype: Its antigen is unidentified.

The CDR3 has 17 amino acids. V gave up 6 bases and J gave up 0 bases, with 19 bases separating them. Germline V gene sequence: CDR1 SEHNR, CDR2 FQNEAQ (reference sequence). Using its own MiXCR run on the reads, TCRdb lists one record per CDR3 protein. The sample consists of some 60,000 distinct CDR3 sequences, less than 65% of them appearing once. The TCR originated in a human donor in good health. The chain employs TRBV7-9 and TRBJ2-3; maybe TRBD1 (6 bases). Sample: cultured non-Tr1 T cells, either the whole culture or a sorted T cell fraction (not recorded which). DNA of the CDR3: TGTGCCAGCAGGTCGAACCTGGGACAAACTAGCACAGATACGCAGTATTTT. Translating it yields CASRSNLGQTSTDTQYF.